The 11 T cell receptor beta chains listed next were all sequenced from one sample in a study of shared clonotypes between healthy human individuals (TCRdb year 2020). Libraries came from the immunoSEQ multiplex PCR assay. Here the immuneACCESS table is served through TCRdb, limited to in-frame sequences with V and J called. Missing clones are a known gap in these copies; in checked studies unresolved V genes cover under half, and the rest lacks a known reason. This sample gives some 2.1 million clones in total; roughly 95% of them show up just once. Roughly 1% of the sample belongs to the ten largest clones. CD8 naive samples consisted of CD45RO-negative cells that were positively selected for CCR7, yielding a CD45RA+CCR7+ population without TemRA cells. Sequenced: naive CD8+ T cells sorted from blood. The cell subset or site label on this specimen signifies: CD45RA+CCR7+. These receptors came from a man aged 18 to 30 in good health.

J is TRBJ1-2 and V is TRBV9; perhaps TRBD1 as D (5 bases). CDR3 length: 17 amino acids. CDR1 and CDR2 from the germline V gene are SGDLS and YYNGEE. Trimming left V 4 bases short and J 0 bases short, with 19 bases between. The CDR3 DNA reads TGTGCCAGCAGCCCCTCCCCTGACTGGGGCCCTAACTATGGCTACACCTTC. This sequence encodes CASSPSPDWGPNYGYTF.

A word on this clone: Additional DNA sequences in this sample encode the identical CDR3. The rearrangement joins TRBV30 to TRBJ2-7, with D possibly being TRBD1 (5 bases). V lost 0 bases and J 4 bases, leaving 10 bases between the germline ends. Germline CDR1 reads GTSNPN; CDR2 reads SVGIG (reference sequence). The CDR3 covers 13 residues. CDR3 DNA: TGTGCCTGGAGTGTACAGGATTCTTACGAGCAGTACTTC. It translates to CAWSVQDSYEQYF.

Comment on this clone: Other DNA sequences within the sample encode an identical CDR3. This sequence joins TRBV27 and TRBJ1-5, with a possible D match to TRBD1 (5 bases). Germline V gene sequence: CDR1 MNHEY, CDR2 SMNVEV (reference sequence). The CDR3 sequence is 13 residues long. With 4 bases removed from V and 5 bases from J, the gap between germline ends came to 9 bases. This CDR3 is CASSWGSDQPQHF. As DNA, the CDR3 is TGTGCCAGCAGTTGGGGGTCCGATCAGCCCCAGCATTTT.

This chain links TRBV28 with TRBJ2-2; no clear D. V lost 3 bases and J lost 4, with 15 bases in between. The CDR3 runs 16 residues. CDR1 is MDHEN, CDR2 SYDVKM, per germline. This chain's CDR3 is CASSFISGSLTGELFF. The DNA of the CDR3 is TGTGCCAGCAGTTTCATCTCCGGGTCCCTCACCGGGGAGCTGTTTTTT.

This chain links TRBV4-3 with TRBJ1-4, with D unclear. The CDR3 contains 16 residues. V was clipped by 4 bases and J by 10 bases, with 22 bases between them. The germline CDR1 and CDR2 sequences are LGHNA and YSLEER. Written as DNA, the CDR3 is TGCGCCAGCAGCCGAATTACGGCAGACCCCTATGGAAAACTGTTTTTT. Its translation is CASSRITADPYGKLFF.

The genes are TRBV6-5 and TRBJ2-1; D is ambiguous. The germline gives CDR1 MNHEY, CDR2 SVGAGI. With 4 bases removed from V and 2 bases from J, the gap between germline ends came to 15 bases. The CDR3 length is 16 residues. DNA of the CDR3: TGTGCCAGCAGTTTACTCGTCAGGCCCCCCTACAATGAGCAGTTCTTC. Its protein is CASSLLVRPPYNEQFF.

The chain is built from TRBV6-1 and TRBJ1-6, with a weak D call TRBD1 (5 bases). The ends were cut back, 2 bases at V and 3 bases at J, with 14 bases in the middle. Germline assignment: CDR1 MNHNS and CDR2 SASEGT. This CDR3 has 17 residues. The DNA for the CDR3 is TGTGCCAGCAGTGAACAGGGTGGGGGTTACTATAATTCACCCCTCCACTTT. Translating gives CASSEQGGGYYNSPLHF.

Turning to this clone: The same CDR3 is also encoded by other DNA sequences in this sample. The V gene is TRBV6-5, the J gene TRBJ2-1, with a weak D call TRBD1 (6 bases). The V end lost 2 bases, the J end lost 0 bases, and 8 bases lay between the germline ends. This CDR3 is 15 amino acids long. The germline V gene has CDR1 MNHEY and CDR2 SVGAGI. This CDR3 is CASSYTGSSYNEQFF. CDR3 bases: TGTGCCAGCAGTTACACAGGGAGCTCCTACAATGAGCAGTTCTTC.

This clone was seen just once. This chain uses TRBV9 with TRBJ2-3; D may match TRBD1 or TRBD2 (7 bases each). With 3 bases removed from V and 4 bases from J, the gap between germline ends came to 12 bases. Germline assignment: CDR1 SGDLS and CDR2 YYNGEE. The length of the CDR3 is 14 residues. CDR3 sequence (DNA): TGTGCCAGCAGCGGGGAGGGGGCCGCAGATACGCAGTATTTT. It encodes CASSGEGAADTQYF.

The chain joins TRBV10-1 to TRBJ2-1; possible D gene TRBD1, 6 bases. From germline, CDR1 is WNHNN and CDR2 SYGVQD (reference sequence). Trimming cost V 6 bases and J 0 bases, with 15 bases left between them. The CDR3 totals 16 residues. CDR3 loop: CASRFTGSSSYNEQFF. Written as DNA, the CDR3 is TGCGCCAGCAGGTTTACAGGGTCAAGCTCCTACAATGAGCAGTTCTTC.

CDR3 loop: CSVETPRELFF. CDR3 in DNA: TGCAGCGTTGAGACCCCCCGGGAGCTGTTTTTT. V is TRBV29-1 and J is TRBJ2-2; the D is unclear. V was pared by 3 bases and J by 9 bases, with 8 bases between. The length of the CDR3 is 11 residues. Germline V gives CDR1 SQVTM, CDR2 ANQGSEA.